This entry features one T cell receptor (beta chain) sequence. This may be a read error, as it is one base from a much larger clone. RNA was extracted from whole blood without cell sorting, alongside germline DNA. From 500 ng total RNA, TCR beta cDNA was generated with a primer in the constant region. Three-round nested multiplex PCR performed with slightly modified ARM-PCR produced the TCR beta libraries. Amplification in the first two PCR rounds was performed using TRBV1-TRBV30 forward primers and a C-beta reverse primer for approximately 10 cycles each. From the multiplex PCR reads, TCRdb called clonotypes with MiXCR, one entry per CDR3 protein. The table shows about 330,000 distinct CDR3 sequences, with less than 65% occurring only once. This specimen belongs to a study of tumor-infiltrating lymphocytes in primary liver carcinoma. Germline V gives CDR1 WSHSY, CDR2 SAAADI. The CDR3 spans 16 residues.

The sequence derives from a man in his forties with primary liver carcinoma and hepatitis B virus infection. Input material: peripheral blood. The chain couples TRBV10-2 to TRBJ2-7; 11 bases are a match to TRBD2. CDR3 region: CASTKRLLAGAEEHYF. CDR3 coding DNA: TGCGCCAGCACCAAGAGGCTACTAGCGGGAGCGGAGGAGCACTACTTC.